Listed here are 20 T cell receptor beta chains from one sample, sequenced in a study of T cells in Graves' hyperthyroidism and ophthalmopathy. Amplification of TCR beta CDR3 regions was performed using RNA transcripts as template. The TCR CDR3 first-round RT-PCR relied on the HTBI primer set. TCRdb fed the multiplex PCR reads into MiXCR, producing one record per CDR3 protein. Of 250,000 to 300,000 distinct CDR3 sequences listed, roughly 19% are singletons. Input material: blood. These receptors were collected from a man in his fifties with Graves' ophthalmopathy.

Ten or more counts support this clonotype. A read error is possible here, since a much larger clone lies one base away. V usage is TRBV5-1 and J usage is TRBJ2-1; TRBD2 aligns across 7 bases. Germline lookup yields CDR1 SGHRS and CDR2 YFSETQ. Germline trimming cut 0 bases from V and 0 bases from J; bases unmatched to any gene: 0. The CDR3 totals 15 residues. The CDR3 bases are TGCGCCAGCAGCTTGGGGGGGGGCTCCTACAATGAGCAGTTCTTC. Translated, it gives CASSLGGGSYNEQFF.

This clonotype was seen more than once but under ten times. The rearrangement links TRBV9 to TRBJ2-5; no reliable D call. The length of the CDR3 is 14 residues. Trimming took 0 bases from V and 5 from J, leaving 11 bases between them. Germline V gene sequence: CDR1 SGDLS, CDR2 YYNGEE. The CDR3, as DNA: TGTGCCAGCAGCGTAGGGATGGGTGGGGAGACCCAGTACTTC. This gives the protein CASSVGMGGETQYF.

This clonotype occurred many times. The chain combines TRBV28 with TRBJ1-5, with D hard to call. From germline, CDR1 is MDHEN and CDR2 SYDVKM. The CDR3 consists of 15 residues. Trimming took 6 bases from V and 4 from J, leaving 16 bases between them. CDR3 DNA: TGTGCCAGCAGAAAGGAGGGAGTAGGGAATCAGCCCCAGCATTTT. Its translation is CASRKEGVGNQPQHF.

This clonotype was picked up many times. CDR3 sequence: CASSPGQGVRETQYF. In DNA, the CDR3 is TGTGCCAGCAGTCCCGGACAGGGGGTGCGAGAGACCCAGTACTTC. The rearrangement links TRBV12-3 or TRBV12-4 to TRBJ2-5, with 10 bases lining up with TRBD1. This CDR3 has 15 residues. V lost 5 bases to trimming and J lost 4 bases; unmatched junction nucleotides: 7.

The genes are TRBV20-1 and TRBJ1-4, with D maybe TRBD1 (5 bases). Germline V gene sequence: CDR1 DFQATT, CDR2 SNEGSKA (reference sequence). The CDR3 consists of 13 residues. Trimming removed 5 bases from V and 8 bases from J, with 15 bases in between. The CDR3 nucleotides are TGCAGTGCTCTGGGCGGGGGAGGGGAAAAACTGTTTTTT. Its translation: CSALGGGGEKLFF.

This clonotype was counted between two and nine times. The CDR3 reads CASSLAPGRAEAFF. The CDR3 DNA reads TGTGCCAGCAGCTTGGCCCCCGGACGGGCTGAAGCTTTCTTT. The chain joins TRBV7-3 to TRBJ1-1; unclear D gene. With 3 bases removed from V and 6 bases from J, the gap between germline ends came to 14 bases. CDR1 and CDR2 (germline): SGHTA, FQGTGA. This CDR3 comprises 14 residues.

This clonotype was detected only a few times. The chain uses TRBV27 and TRBJ2-1; 11 bases are a match to TRBD2. The germline CDR1 and CDR2 sequences are MNHEY and SMNVEV (reference sequence). With 0 bases clipped from V and 5 bases from J, the junction kept 9 bases outside the gene matches. The CDR3 loop spans 18 amino acids. The CDR3 spells CASSLSSTSGRRNNEQFF. The CDR3 bases are TGTGCCAGCAGTTTATCGAGCACTAGCGGGAGAAGGAACAATGAGCAGTTCTTC.

This clonotype has a handful of counts. The genes are TRBV10-3 and TRBJ2-2; the D gene is possibly TRBD1 (5 bases). The ends were cut back, 1 base at V and 0 bases at J, with 9 bases in the middle. The germline CDR1 and CDR2 sequences are ENHRY and SYGVKD. This CDR3 is built from 16 residues. CDR3 amino acids: CAISEFGATNTGELFF. The CDR3 nucleotides are TGTGCCATCAGTGAGTTTGGGGCTACGAACACCGGGGAGCTGTTTTTT.

V usage is TRBV6-1 and J usage is TRBJ2-1; a possible D gene is TRBD2 (5 bases). The germline V gene has CDR1 MNHNS and CDR2 SASEGT. V was clipped by 7 bases and J by 9 bases, with 10 bases between them. CDR3 length: 11 amino acids. In DNA form, the CDR3 reads TGTGCCAGCAAGTCCGCGGGTGAGCAGTTCTTC. Protein: CASKSAGEQFF.

This clonotype was seen a few times. The chain uses TRBV5-1 and TRBJ2-5; no clear D gene. The CDR3 consists of 14 residues. The V gene's germline CDR1 is SGHRS and CDR2 YFSETQ. The germline V and J ends were trimmed by 4 bases and 5 bases, with 15 bases remaining between them. CDR3: CASSPQGFGETQYF. The CDR3 nucleotides read TGCGCCAGCAGCCCCCAAGGGTTTGGGGAGACCCAGTACTTC.

There are many counts of this clonotype. The chain carries TRBV6-1 and TRBJ1-4, with D hard to call. Per the germline V gene, CDR1 is MNHNS and CDR2 is SASEGT. The V and J ends lost 4 bases and 0 bases respectively, with 6 bases between them. The CDR3 has 14 amino acids. As DNA, the CDR3 is TGTGCCAGCAGTGCGGGCTCAACTAATGAAAAACTGTTTTTT. Translation gives CASSAGSTNEKLFF.

This clonotype appeared many times. The V call is TRBV5-1, the J call TRBJ2-3; 9 nucleotides agree with TRBD2. CDR1 SGHRS and CDR2 YFSETQ come from the germline V gene. Trimming removed 7 bases from V and 4 bases from J; junction bases left unmatched: 7. CDR3 length: 14 residues. The CDR3 protein is CASGVAGEADTQYF. The CDR3 coding sequence is TGCGCCAGCGGTGTAGCGGGAGAGGCAGATACGCAGTATTTT. Based on the CDR3 plus reference TRBV5-1 and TRBJ2-3, the full variable domain is KAGVTQTPRYLIKTRGQQVTLSCSPISGHRSVSWYQQTPGQGLQFLFEYFSETQRNKGNFPGRFSGRQFSNSRSEMNVSTLELGDSALYLCASGVAGEADTQYFGPGTRLTVL.

The rearrangement joins TRBV6-1 to TRBJ1-5, with D unclear. The V and J ends lost 3 bases and 11 bases respectively, with 14 bases between them. The CDR3 consists of 13 residues. The V gene's germline CDR1 is MNHNS and CDR2 SASEGT. The CDR3 loop is CASSDSNIGAQHF. CDR3 coding DNA: TGTGCCAGCAGTGACAGCAACATCGGGGCCCAGCATTTT.

This clonotype was observed a few times. The J gene is TRBJ2-7, the V gene TRBV20-1; perhaps TRBD1 as D (5 bases). V lost 4 bases, J lost 2 bases, and 15 bases lay in between. The CDR3 has 14 residues. Per germline, CDR1 DFQATT and CDR2 SNEGSKA (reference sequence). CDR3 DNA: TGCAGTGCTAAAGCGTGGGGCAGTCCCTACGAGCAGTACTTC. This gives the protein CSAKAWGSPYEQYF.

This clonotype has ten or more counts. J is TRBJ2-5 and V is TRBV20-1; 7 positions match TRBD1. Germline V gives CDR1 DFQATT, CDR2 SNEGSKA (reference sequence). J was trimmed by 5 bases and V by 5 bases; bases with no gene match: 11. CDR3 length: 14 amino acids. The CDR3 coding sequence is TGCAGTGCTCAGGTGGCAGGGGGTTGGGAGACCCAGTACTTC. Protein: CSAQVAGGWETQYF.

The chain couples TRBV11-3 to TRBJ1-2; D remains unclear. The CDR3 spans 17 residues. V dropped 4 bases and J dropped 2 bases, with 20 bases sitting between them. Looked up from germline, CDR1 is SGHNT and CDR2 is YENEEA. The CDR3 loop is CASSCLVVDGVNYGYTF. The CDR3, as DNA: TGTGCCAGCAGCTGCTTAGTCGTGGACGGAGTGAACTATGGCTACACCTTC. Full variable domain (missing parts from reference TRBV11-3 and TRBJ1-2): EAGVVQSPRYKIIEKKQPVAFWCNPISGHNTLYWYLQNLGQGPELLIRYENEEAVDDSQLPKDRFSAERLKGVDSTLKIQPAELGDSAVYLCASSCLVVDGVNYGYTFGSGTRLTVV.

This clonotype has a count of ten or more. This chain connects TRBV12-3 or TRBV12-4 to TRBJ2-7; weak D call: TRBD2 (7 bases). The CDR3 extends over 19 amino acids. The ends were cut back, 4 bases at V and 3 bases at J, with 28 bases in the middle. CDR3 in amino acids: CASSSIPAAPGGSGYEQYF. Here the CDR3 DNA reads TGTGCCAGCAGTTCAATCCCTGCTGCCCCGGGGGGCTCCGGCTACGAGCAGTACTTC.

This clonotype has only a few counts. The chain carries TRBV6-1 and TRBJ2-1; TRBD1 might be the D (5 bases). Germline V gene sequence: CDR1 MNHNS, CDR2 SASEGT. The CDR3 length is 12 residues. Trimming shortened V by 4 bases and J by 9 bases, and 10 bases separated the two germline ends. The CDR3 DNA reads as TGTGCCAGCAGTGCCTCAGGGTTTGAGCAGTTCTTC. Protein sequence: CASSASGFEQFF.

CDR3 in DNA: TGTGCCAGCAGCTCATCCCGAGGGACAGGGAAGGCCGGGGAGCTGTTTTTT. This encodes CASSSSRGTGKAGELFF. The rearrangement links TRBV11-3 to TRBJ2-2; TRBD1 aligns across 9 bases. The germline V gene encodes CDR1 SGHNT and CDR2 YENEEA. V gave up 4 bases and J gave up 6 bases; unmatched junction bases: 12. This CDR3 region has 17 residues.

This clonotype has ten or more counts. The V and J genes are TRBV30 and TRBJ2-1; D not certain. With 2 bases removed from V and 4 bases from J, the gap between germline ends came to 6 bases. The CDR3 extends over 12 amino acids. Germline V gene sequence: CDR1 GTSNPN, CDR2 SVGIG (reference sequence). DNA for the CDR3: TGTGCCTGGAGTATAGATTACAATGAGCAGTTCTTC. Its protein product is CAWSIDYNEQFF.